This TCR beta chain was observed in a study of yellow fever vaccine responses in identical twins. To note about this clonotype: What it recognizes is unknown.

Per germline, CDR1 SQVTM and CDR2 ANQGSEA. The CDR3 has 12 amino acids. Losses at the gene ends were 7 bases for V and 8 bases for J; bases not matched to a gene: 9. TCRdb redid the calling of the RT-PCR reads with MiXCR, one entry per CDR3 protein. The sample lists about 13,000 distinct CDR3 sequences, just under 85% occurring once. Points from the study as a whole: Twin vaccine T cell responses reportedly seemed partly convergent, partly personalized.

The chain uses TRBV29-1 and TRBJ1-1; 8 bases fit TRBD1. This clonotype originated in a woman younger than 35 who received the yellow fever vaccine. The sequences come from T cells from blood (PBMCs), unsorted or a sorted subset (not recorded which), collected before or after yellow fever vaccination (not recorded which). The CDR3 DNA sequence: TGCAGCGCCGGGACAGGAGCGTCAGAAGCTTTCTTT. Translated, it gives CSAGTGASEAFF.